The clone carrying this T cell receptor beta chain was detected ten times or more. A TCRbeta library incorporating unique molecular identifiers was prepared. A single record per CDR3 protein comes from TCRdb applying MiXCR to the PCR reads. The sample has about 400,000 distinct CDR3 sequences; roughly 21% are singletons. The record originates from a study of T-cell reconstitution after alpha-beta-depleted transplantation in children. V dropped 3 bases and J dropped 7; count of bases not matched to a gene: 9. The CDR3 length is 16 residues. The material sequenced was PBMCs from the stem cell graft donor, taken from the stem cell graft. The V and J genes are TRBV12-3 or TRBV12-4 and TRBJ2-1; 10 bases line up with TRBD2. The clonotype was recovered from a human donor who donated a stem cell graft to a child with acute myeloid leukemia. CDR3 protein: CASSFVSSGRANEQFF. In DNA, the CDR3 is TGTGCCAGCAGTTTCGTTTCAAGCGGGAGGGCAAATGAGCAGTTCTTC.